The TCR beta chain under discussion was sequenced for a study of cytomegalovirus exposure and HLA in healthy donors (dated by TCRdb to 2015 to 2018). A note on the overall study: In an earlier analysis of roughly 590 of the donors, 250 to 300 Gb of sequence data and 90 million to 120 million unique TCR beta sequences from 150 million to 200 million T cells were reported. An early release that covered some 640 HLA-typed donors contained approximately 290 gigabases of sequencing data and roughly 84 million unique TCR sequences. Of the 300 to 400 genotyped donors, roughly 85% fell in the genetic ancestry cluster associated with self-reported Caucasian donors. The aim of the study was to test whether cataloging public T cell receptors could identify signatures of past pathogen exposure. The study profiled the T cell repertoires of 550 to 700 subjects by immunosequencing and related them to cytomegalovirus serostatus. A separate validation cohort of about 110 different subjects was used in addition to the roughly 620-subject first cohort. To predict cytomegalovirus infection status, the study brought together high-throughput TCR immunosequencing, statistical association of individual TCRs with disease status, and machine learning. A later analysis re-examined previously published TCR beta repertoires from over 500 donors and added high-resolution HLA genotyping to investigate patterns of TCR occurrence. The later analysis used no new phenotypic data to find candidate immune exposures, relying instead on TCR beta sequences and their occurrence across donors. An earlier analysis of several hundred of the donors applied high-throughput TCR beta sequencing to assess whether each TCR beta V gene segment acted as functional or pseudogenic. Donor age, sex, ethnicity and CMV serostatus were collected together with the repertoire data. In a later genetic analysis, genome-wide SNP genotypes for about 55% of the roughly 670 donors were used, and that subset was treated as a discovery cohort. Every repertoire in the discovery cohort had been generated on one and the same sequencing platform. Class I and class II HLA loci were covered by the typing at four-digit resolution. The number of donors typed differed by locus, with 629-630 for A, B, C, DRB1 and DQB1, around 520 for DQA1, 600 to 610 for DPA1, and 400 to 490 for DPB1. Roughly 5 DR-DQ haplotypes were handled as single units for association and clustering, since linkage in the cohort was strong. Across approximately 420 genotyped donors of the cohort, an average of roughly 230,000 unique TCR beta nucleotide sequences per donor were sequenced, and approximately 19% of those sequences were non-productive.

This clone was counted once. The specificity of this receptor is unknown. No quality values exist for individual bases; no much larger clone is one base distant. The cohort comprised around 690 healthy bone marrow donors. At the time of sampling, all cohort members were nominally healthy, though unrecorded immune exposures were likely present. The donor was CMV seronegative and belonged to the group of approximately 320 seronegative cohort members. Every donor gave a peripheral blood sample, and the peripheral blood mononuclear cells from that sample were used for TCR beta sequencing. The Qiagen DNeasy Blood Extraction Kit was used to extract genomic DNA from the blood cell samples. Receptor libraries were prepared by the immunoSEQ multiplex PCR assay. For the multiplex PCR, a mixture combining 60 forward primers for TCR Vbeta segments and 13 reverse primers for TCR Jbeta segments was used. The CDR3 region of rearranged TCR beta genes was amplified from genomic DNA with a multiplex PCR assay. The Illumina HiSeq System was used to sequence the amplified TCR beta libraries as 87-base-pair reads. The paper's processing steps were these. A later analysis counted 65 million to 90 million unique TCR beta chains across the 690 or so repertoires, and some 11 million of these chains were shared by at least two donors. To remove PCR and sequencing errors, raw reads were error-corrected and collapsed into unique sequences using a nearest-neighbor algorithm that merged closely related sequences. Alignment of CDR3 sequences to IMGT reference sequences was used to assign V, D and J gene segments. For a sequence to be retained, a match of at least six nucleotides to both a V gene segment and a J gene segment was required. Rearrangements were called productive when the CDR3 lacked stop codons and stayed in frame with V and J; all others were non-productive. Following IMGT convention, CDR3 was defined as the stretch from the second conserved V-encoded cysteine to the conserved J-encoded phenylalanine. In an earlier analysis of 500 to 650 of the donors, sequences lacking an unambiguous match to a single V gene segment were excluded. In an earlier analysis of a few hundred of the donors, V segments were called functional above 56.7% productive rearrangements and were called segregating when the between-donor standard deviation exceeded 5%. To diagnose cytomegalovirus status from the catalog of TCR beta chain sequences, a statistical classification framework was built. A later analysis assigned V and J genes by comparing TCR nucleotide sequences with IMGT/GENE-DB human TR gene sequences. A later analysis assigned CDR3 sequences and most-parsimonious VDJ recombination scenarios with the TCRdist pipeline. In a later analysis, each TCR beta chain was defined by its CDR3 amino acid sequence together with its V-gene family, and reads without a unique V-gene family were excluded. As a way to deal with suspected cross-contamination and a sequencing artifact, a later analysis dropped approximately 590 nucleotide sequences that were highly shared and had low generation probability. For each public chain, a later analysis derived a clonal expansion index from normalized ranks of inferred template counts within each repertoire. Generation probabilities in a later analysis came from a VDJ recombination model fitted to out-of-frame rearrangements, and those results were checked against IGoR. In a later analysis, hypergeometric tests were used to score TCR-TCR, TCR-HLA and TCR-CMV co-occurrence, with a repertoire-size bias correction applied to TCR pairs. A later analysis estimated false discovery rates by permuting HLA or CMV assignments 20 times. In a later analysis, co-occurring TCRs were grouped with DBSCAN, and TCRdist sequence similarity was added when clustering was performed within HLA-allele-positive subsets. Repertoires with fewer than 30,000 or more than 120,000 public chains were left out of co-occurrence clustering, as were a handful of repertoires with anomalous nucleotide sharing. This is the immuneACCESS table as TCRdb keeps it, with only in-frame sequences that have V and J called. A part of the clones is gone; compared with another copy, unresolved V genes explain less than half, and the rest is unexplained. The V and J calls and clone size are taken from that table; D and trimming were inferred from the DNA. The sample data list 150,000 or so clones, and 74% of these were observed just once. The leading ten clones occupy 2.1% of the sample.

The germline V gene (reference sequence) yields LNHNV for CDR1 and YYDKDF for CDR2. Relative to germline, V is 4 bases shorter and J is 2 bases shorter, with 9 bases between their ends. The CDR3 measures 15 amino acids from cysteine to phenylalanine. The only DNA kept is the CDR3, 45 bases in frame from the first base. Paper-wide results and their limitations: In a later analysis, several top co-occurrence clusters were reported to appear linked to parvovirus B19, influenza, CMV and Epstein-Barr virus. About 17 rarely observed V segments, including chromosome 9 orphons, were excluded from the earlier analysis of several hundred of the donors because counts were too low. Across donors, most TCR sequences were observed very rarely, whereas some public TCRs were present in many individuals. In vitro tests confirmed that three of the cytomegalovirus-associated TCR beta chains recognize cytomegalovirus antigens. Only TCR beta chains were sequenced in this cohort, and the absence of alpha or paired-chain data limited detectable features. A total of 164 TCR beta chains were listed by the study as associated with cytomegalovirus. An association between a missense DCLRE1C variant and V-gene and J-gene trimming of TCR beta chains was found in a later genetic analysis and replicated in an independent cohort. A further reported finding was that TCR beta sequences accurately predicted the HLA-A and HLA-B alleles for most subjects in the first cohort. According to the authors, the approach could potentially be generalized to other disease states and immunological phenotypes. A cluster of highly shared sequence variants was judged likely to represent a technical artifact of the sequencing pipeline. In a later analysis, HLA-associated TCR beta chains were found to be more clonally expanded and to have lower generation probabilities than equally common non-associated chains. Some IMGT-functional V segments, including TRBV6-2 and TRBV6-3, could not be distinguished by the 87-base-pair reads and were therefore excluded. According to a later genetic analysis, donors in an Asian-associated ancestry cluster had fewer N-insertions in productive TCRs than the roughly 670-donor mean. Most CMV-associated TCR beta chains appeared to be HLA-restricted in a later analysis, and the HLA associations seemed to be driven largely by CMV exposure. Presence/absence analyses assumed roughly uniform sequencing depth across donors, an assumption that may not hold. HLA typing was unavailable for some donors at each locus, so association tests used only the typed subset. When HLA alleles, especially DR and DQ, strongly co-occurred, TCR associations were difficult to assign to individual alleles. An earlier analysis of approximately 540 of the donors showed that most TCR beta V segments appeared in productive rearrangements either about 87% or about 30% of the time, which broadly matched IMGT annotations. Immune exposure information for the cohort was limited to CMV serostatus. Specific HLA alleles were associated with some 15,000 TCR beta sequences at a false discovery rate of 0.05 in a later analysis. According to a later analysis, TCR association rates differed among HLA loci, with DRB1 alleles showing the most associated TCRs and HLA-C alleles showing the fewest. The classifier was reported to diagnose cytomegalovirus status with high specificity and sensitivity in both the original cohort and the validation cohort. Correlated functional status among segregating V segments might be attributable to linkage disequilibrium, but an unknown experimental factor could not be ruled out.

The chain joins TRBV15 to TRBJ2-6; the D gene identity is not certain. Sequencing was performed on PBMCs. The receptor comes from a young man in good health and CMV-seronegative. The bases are TGTGCCACCAGCACCCCTATTACTGGGGCCAACGTCCTGACTTTC. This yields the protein CATSTPITGANVLTF.